Listed below are T cell receptor beta chains from one sample, sequenced in a study of shared clonotypes between healthy human individuals. Measured with immunoSEQ multiplex PCR; TCRdb has only the in-frame clones, and not every one. The repertoire holds 500,000 or so clones, with more than 95% as singletons. Sequencing was performed on naive CD4+ T cells sorted from blood. The receptors derive from a woman in her twenties or thirties in good health. The CDR3 runs from the conserved cysteine through the conserved F or W.

TRBV19	TRBJ2-3	CASSRLAGAEDTQYF
TRBV4-2	TRBJ2-1	CASSQVERGRQFF
TRBV27	TRBJ2-2	CATDPNTGELFF
TRBV2	TRBJ2-7	CASSETSGLLEQYF
TRBV5-1	TRBJ1-4	CASSPGQPNEKLFF
TRBV19	TRBJ2-2	CASSIRQGRTGELFF
TRBV19	TRBJ1-6	CASRGDTDNSPLHF
TRBV18	TRBJ2-5	CASSTYQETQYF
TRBV7-7	TRBJ2-3	CASSPQRGGGVLDTQYF
TRBV2	TRBJ2-1	CASSEVASGGKGRFF
TRBV27	TRBJ2-7	CASAPPHRAEQYF
TRBV28	NA	CASSWASSYEQYF
TRBV28	TRBJ1-5	CASSPGQKGWVGANQPQHF
TRBV6-6	TRBJ1-1	CASSPKNTEAFF
TRBV5-1	TRBJ1-4	CASSESRGEKLFF
TRBV5-1	TRBJ2-5	CASSGGGQETQYF
TRBV6-5	TRBJ2-7	CASGGVVRGEQYF
TRBV7-3	TRBJ2-2	CASSTGLAGNTGELFF
TRBV6-1	TRBJ2-7	CASSWTSEVEQYF
TRBV10-3	TRBJ2-7	CAISESTTALSEQYF
TRBV18	TRBJ1-2	CASSPRAGGLTFYGYTF
TRBV19	TRBJ1-3	CATESGSSGNTIYF
TRBV11-3	TRBJ2-1	CASSEDRAPYNEQFF
TRBV25-1	TRBJ2-7	CASSATASSYEQYF
TRBV7-9	TRBJ2-4	CASSSLLGVSPIKNIQYF
TRBV10-1	TRBJ1-2	CASSARQGETYGYTF
TRBV27	TRBJ2-5	CATGVGWGRETQYF
TRBV5-4	TRBJ1-1	CASSAGRSNTEAFF
TRBV5-5	TRBJ2-7	CASSFPGTATYEQYF
TRBV7-9	TRBJ2-7	CASSLVSGGTDNLSQYF
TRBV28	TRBJ2-5	CASSLAGTAETQYF
TRBV6-5	TRBJ2-7	CASSLTVTKQQYF
TRBV5-6	TRBJ2-7	CASSLGRPAREQYF
TRBV27	NA	CASTKGTSGIRSYEQYF
TRBV6-1	TRBJ2-7	CASSAGGGGYEQYF
TRBV7-8	TRBJ2-3	CASSPAGASGFTDTQYF
TRBV28	TRBJ2-6	CASRGRGANVLTF
TRBV7-6	TRBJ1-4	CASSFEKGREKLFF
TRBV2	TRBJ2-5	CASSHMGLAGAREAQYF
TRBV19	TRBJ1-5	CASSRWGRQSNQPQHF
TRBV4-1	TRBJ1-5	CASSQNPAGSRGRPQHF
TRBV28	TRBJ1-1	CASNLNTEAFF
TRBV9	TRBJ2-1	CASSVLAGAPNNEQFF
TRBV6-1	TRBJ2-1	CASRSLNEQFF
TRBV30	TRBJ2-3	CAWTSTLGVRADTQYF
TRBV27	TRBJ2-1	CASSQRPSYNEQFF
TRBV28	TRBJ1-3	CASSLQLSGNTIYF
TRBV27	TRBJ2-5	CASSLWETQYF
TRBV20-1	TRBJ1-2	CSAGRQVGYTF
TRBV5-6	TRBJ1-1	CASSSRDGSLNTEAFF
TRBV1	TRBJ2-3	CTSSQDLNGSRKLALTDTQYF
TRBV5-4	TRBJ2-7	CASSPGQPTYEQYF
TRBV25-1	TRBJ1-5	CASSEGGGPNQPQHF
TRBV19	TRBJ2-5	CASSMAPGLAGEQETQYF